The 5 T cell receptor beta chains reported below all come from one sample, sequenced in a study. TCRdb passed the 5' RACE reads through MiXCR, listing each CDR3 protein once. The sample yields about 6,000 distinct CDR3 sequences, roughly 59% seen once. Sequencing was done on a sample of naive CD4+ T cells sorted from blood. The subset here: naive CD4+ T cells, CD4+CD45RA+CD25-. The receptors originated from a female donor with breast cancer.

The V gene is TRBV29-1, the J gene TRBJ1-2, with D perhaps matching TRBD1 (6 bases). Trimming left V 3 bases short and J 6 bases short, with 14 bases between. The CDR3 extends over 13 amino acids. Germline lookup yields CDR1 SQVTM and CDR2 ANQGSEA. The DNA for the CDR3 is TGCAGCGTTGACGGTCAGGGGACTGATGGCTACACCTTC. Its translation is CSVDGQGTDGYTF.

This clonotype has more than one count but fewer than ten. This chain joins TRBV7-6 and TRBJ2-1; the match to TRBD2 covers 9 bases. CDR3 length: 17 residues. Germline values: CDR1 SGHVS, CDR2 FNYEAQ. The V gene end was trimmed by 4 bases and the J gene end by 5 bases; junction bases not matched to a gene: 12. This CDR3 reads CASSSVGRGGAHNEQFF. The CDR3 bases are TGTGCCAGCAGCTCCGTAGGGCGGGGGGGAGCGCACAATGAGCAGTTCTTC.

About this clonotype: A much larger clone lies one base from this, so it may be a read error. The CDR3 region has the DNA TGTGCCTGCAGCTTAGGGGGCCCGGCGCAGTATTTT. Protein: CACSLGGPAQYF. V usage is TRBV7-2 and J usage is TRBJ2-3; 7 positions agree with TRBD1. Germline V gene sequence: CDR1 SGHTA, CDR2 FQGNSA. The CDR3 sequence is 12 residues long.

This clonotype was detected only a few times. CDR3 protein: CASSQFLTGDGYTF. In DNA, the CDR3 is TGCGCCAGCAGCCAATTCCTTACAGGGGACGGCTACACCTTC. V gene TRBV4-3 combines with J gene TRBJ1-2; 7 nucleotides match TRBD1. Trimming took 2 bases from V and 8 from J; bases not matched to a gene: 8. Germline V gene data show CDR1 as LGHNA and CDR2 as YSLEER. The CDR3 consists of 14 residues.

This chain uses TRBV20-1 with TRBJ2-7; 9 positions agree with TRBD1. From germline, CDR1 is DFQATT and CDR2 SNEGSKA (reference sequence). This CDR3 is built from 12 residues. Unmatched junction bases numbered 5, after V lost 6 bases and J lost 5 bases. CDR3 sequence: CSAPDRGDEQYF. DNA for the CDR3: TGCAGTGCGCCGGACAGGGGTGACGAGCAGTACTTC.